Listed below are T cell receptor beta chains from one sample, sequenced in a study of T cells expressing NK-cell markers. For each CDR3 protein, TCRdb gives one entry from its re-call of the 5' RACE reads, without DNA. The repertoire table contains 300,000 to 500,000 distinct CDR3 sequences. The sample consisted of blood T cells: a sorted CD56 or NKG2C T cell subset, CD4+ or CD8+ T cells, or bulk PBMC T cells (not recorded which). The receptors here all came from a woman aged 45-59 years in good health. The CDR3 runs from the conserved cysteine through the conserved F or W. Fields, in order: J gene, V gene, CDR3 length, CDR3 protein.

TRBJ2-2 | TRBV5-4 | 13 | CASSLLPSGELFF
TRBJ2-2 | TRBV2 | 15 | CASILRDTDTGELFF
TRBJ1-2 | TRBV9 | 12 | CASSAGIYGYTF
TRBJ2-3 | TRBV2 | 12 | CASSEEALTQYF
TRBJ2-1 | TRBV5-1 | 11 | CASSGTSRTFF
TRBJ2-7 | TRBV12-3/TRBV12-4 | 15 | CASSLGGEARDEQYF
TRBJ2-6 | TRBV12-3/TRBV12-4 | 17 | CASSLAQWPFGANVLTF
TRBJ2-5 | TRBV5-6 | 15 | CASSLRRKYQETQYF
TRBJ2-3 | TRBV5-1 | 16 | CASSLERTTLLNTQYF
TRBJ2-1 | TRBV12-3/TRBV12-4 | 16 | CASSRQGGSSYNEQFF
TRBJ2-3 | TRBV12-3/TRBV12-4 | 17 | CASSLFGLVGYTDTQYF
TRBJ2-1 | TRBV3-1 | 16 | CASSTLTSGKYNEQFF
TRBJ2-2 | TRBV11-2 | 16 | CASSPWTGRNTGELFF
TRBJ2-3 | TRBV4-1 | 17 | CASSYSPGTGGTDTQYF
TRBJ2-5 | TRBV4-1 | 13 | CASSRGFQETQYF
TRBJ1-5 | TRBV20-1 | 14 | CSASHAMRNQPQHF
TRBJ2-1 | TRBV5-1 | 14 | CASSSGTRGSEQFF
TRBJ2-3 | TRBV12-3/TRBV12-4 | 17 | CASGVGLRRARTDTQYF
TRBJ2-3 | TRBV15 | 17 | CATSIRTSGRLGDTQYF
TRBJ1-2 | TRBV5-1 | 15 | CASSFTGGTGYGYTF
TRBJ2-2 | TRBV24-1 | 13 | CATSASLDGELFF
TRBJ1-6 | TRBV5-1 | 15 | CASSHATGMDSPLHF
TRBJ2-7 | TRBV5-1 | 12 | CASSIGGSEQYF
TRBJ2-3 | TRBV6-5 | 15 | CASMRRRRGTDTQYF
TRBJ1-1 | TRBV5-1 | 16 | CASSLEGHHVNTEAFF
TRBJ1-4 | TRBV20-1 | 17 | CSARSFELRTLNEKLFF
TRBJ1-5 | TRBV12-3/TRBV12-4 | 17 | CASSLALGGAANQPQHF
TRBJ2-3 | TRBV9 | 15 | CASSVFLEGTDTQYF
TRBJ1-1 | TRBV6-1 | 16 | CASSFLFSRDSTEAFF
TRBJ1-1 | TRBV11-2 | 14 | CASSLTVMNTEAFF
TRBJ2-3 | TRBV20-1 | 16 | CSARPGLAGASDTQYF
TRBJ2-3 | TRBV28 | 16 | CASTPLGTGNTDTQYF
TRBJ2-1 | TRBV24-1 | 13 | CATSYEGRNEQFF
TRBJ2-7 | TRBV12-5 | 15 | CASGPGGGLSYEQYF
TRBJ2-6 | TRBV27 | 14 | CASSRESGANVLTF
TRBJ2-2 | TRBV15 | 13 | CAARQGHRGELFF
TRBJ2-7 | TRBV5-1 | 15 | CASSFRRSGAYEQYF
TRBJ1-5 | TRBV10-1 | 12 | CASSESGQPQHF
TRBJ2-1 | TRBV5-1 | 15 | CASSLGGRAGVEQFF
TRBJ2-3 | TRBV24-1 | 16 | CATSDGGTGRTDTQYF
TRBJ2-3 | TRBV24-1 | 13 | CATSDEQGDTQYF
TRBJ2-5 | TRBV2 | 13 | CASSEEGGETQYF
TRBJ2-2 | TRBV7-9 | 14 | CASSSDKNTGELFF
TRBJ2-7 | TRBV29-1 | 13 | CSVTGGAFYEQYF
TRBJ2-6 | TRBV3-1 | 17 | CASSRETGGSGANVLTF